The 21 T cell receptor beta chains below come from one sample, sequenced in a study of a mutant IDH1 vaccine in newly diagnosed glioma. The protocol was immunoSEQ multiplex PCR, while the TCRdb copy is restricted to in-frame clones and leaves out a portion. The sample carries 12,000 to 15,000 clones, around 89% recorded once. Time point reported: baseline, week 1 (first vaccination visit). Treatment in this sample: pre-vaccination baseline after standard-of-care therapy. Here the sequenced sample was PBMCs, taken from a glioma patient treated with radiotherapy, temozolomide or both. Receptors originate from a woman in her thirties or forties with glioma. Some clones in this sample may be carry-over from other donors' samples.

About this clone itself: Relative to the germline gene, one junction end is altered; a read error may explain this. V is TRBV7-7 and J is TRBJ2-5; 13 positions agree with TRBD2. The CDR3 runs to 18 residues. Germline CDR1 reads SSHAT; CDR2 reads FNYEAQ (reference sequence). The CDR3 sequence is CASSHGTSGALLSGTQYF. CDR3 in DNA: TGTGCTAGCAGCCACGGGACTAGCGGGGCTCTGCTTTCGGGGACCCAGTACTTC.

The chain combines TRBV13 with TRBJ2-7; D is possibly TRBD2 (5 bases). The V end was cut by 4 bases, the J end by 3 bases, with 10 bases between. The V gene's germline CDR1 is PRHDT and CDR2 FYEKMQ (reference sequence). There are 13 residues in the CDR3. For the CDR3, the DNA is TGTGCCAGCAGCTCTGAGGAGGACTACGAGCAGTACTTC. Its protein product is CASSSEEDYEQYF.

The chain uses TRBV7-9 and TRBJ1-6; D not certain. Germline values: CDR1 SEHNR, CDR2 FQNEAQ (reference sequence). Trimming removed 5 bases from V and 7 bases from J, with 12 bases in between. This CDR3 region has 14 residues. The CDR3 here is CASSVAGWNSPLHF. The CDR3 region has the DNA TGTGCCAGCAGCGTGGCGGGGTGGAATTCACCCCTCCACTTT. The variable domain in full, completed from reference TRBV7-9 and TRBJ1-6, reads DTGVSQNPRHKITKRGQNVTFRCDPISEHNRLYWYRQTLGQGPEFLTYFQNEAQLEKSRLLSDRFSAERPKGSFSTLEIQRTEQGDSAMYLCASSVAGWNSPLHFGNGTRLTVT.

V gene TRBV18 combines with J gene TRBJ1-1; D gene uncertain. Germline V gives CDR1 KGHSH, CDR2 LQKENI. V gave up 3 bases and J gave up 3 bases, with 5 bases separating them. The CDR3 contains 12 residues. This CDR3 is CASSPQDTEAFF. In DNA, the CDR3 is TGTGCCAGCTCACCTCAGGACACTGAAGCTTTCTTT.

The rearrangement joins TRBV5-4 to TRBJ1-1; D may be TRBD1 (5 bases). Trimming removed 3 bases from V and 4 bases from J, with 13 bases in between. This CDR3 is 14 amino acids long. Germline CDR1 is SGHNT and CDR2 is YYREEE (reference sequence). DNA of the CDR3: TGTGCCAGCAGCTCCGAGGTGGGGGGCACTGAAGCTTTCTTT. It encodes CASSSEVGGTEAFF.

This clone came up once. The rearrangement uses TRBV2 and TRBJ2-1; D is unresolved. V was pared by 3 bases and J by 4 bases, with 7 bases between. CDR3 length: 13 amino acids. Germline CDR1 is SNHLY and CDR2 is FYNNEI. The CDR3 sequence: CASSDQAYNEQFF. The CDR3 bases are TGTGCCAGCAGTGACCAGGCTTACAATGAGCAGTTCTTC.

By sample fraction, this clone is large (0.1 to 1%). The genes are TRBV15 and TRBJ1-1; D is unclear. Germline V gene data show CDR1 as LNHNV and CDR2 as YYDKDF (reference sequence). With 3 bases removed from V and 1 base from J, the gap between germline ends came to 9 bases. This CDR3 region has 14 residues. As DNA, the CDR3 is TGTGCCACCAGCAGGGACTCGGAGAACACTGAAGCTTTCTTT. It is translated as CATSRDSENTEAFF. The full variable domain, rest sourced from reference TRBV15 and TRBJ1-1, is DAMVIQNPRYQVTQFGKPVTLSCSQTLNHNVMYWYQQKSSQAPKLLFHYYDKDFNNEADTPDNFQSRRPNTSFCFLDIRSPGLGDTAMYLCATSRDSENTEAFFGQGTRLTVV.

Only a few counts were recorded for this clone. The rearrangement joins TRBV5-1 to TRBJ1-1; 8 bases align to TRBD1. Per germline, CDR1 SGHRS and CDR2 YFSETQ. The junction had 3 bases not matched to a gene; V was cut back by 4 bases and J by 4 bases. The CDR3 is made up of 13 amino acids. The CDR3 reads CASSQGASTEAFF. The CDR3 DNA follows: TGCGCCAGCAGCCAGGGGGCGTCCACTGAAGCTTTCTTT.

This clone is large in the sample. Other nucleotide sequences from this sample produce the same CDR3. V is TRBV29-1 and J is TRBJ1-1; no clear D. From germline, CDR1 is SQVTM and CDR2 ANQGSEA. The CDR3 has 10 residues. Trimming left V 7 bases short and J 3 bases short, with 6 bases between. CDR3 loop: CSAGDTEAFF. The CDR3 DNA sequence: TGCAGCGCCGGGGACACTGAAGCTTTCTTT. Using reference TRBV29-1 and TRBJ1-1 for the parts outside the CDR3, the full variable domain is SAVISQKPSRDICQRGTSLTIQCQVDSQVTMMFWYRQQPGQSLTLIATANQGSEATYESGFVIDKFPISRPNLTFSTLTVSNMSPEDSSIYLCSAGDTEAFFGQGTRLTVV.

CDR3 in DNA: TGTGCCAGCAGCCCCGACAGTGGGCATGAAAAACTGTTTTTT. It yields the protein CASSPDSGHEKLFF. The rearrangement uses TRBV7-8 and TRBJ1-4, with D possibly being TRBD1 (5 bases). Germline assignment: CDR1 SGHVS and CDR2 FQNEAQ. CDR3 length equals 14 residues. V lost 5 bases to trimming and J lost 6 bases, with 13 bases between them.

The J gene is TRBJ2-1, the V gene TRBV7-9; TRBD2 matches 8 bases. The CDR3 has 15 residues. Per germline, CDR1 SEHNR and CDR2 FQNEAQ (reference sequence). Unmatched junction bases numbered 6, after V lost 2 bases and J lost 6 bases. The CDR3 region is CASSLKASGSNEQFF. The CDR3 coding sequence is TGTGCCAGCAGCTTAAAGGCTAGCGGGTCCAATGAGCAGTTCTTC.

The rearrangement links TRBV7-9 to TRBJ1-1, with a possible D match to TRBD1 (6 bases). The germline CDR1 and CDR2 sequences are SEHNR and FQNEAQ (reference sequence). This CDR3 has 11 amino acids. V shed 8 bases and J shed 6 bases, with 10 bases lying between them. CDR3 protein: CASLGGPEAFF. CDR3 coding DNA: TGTGCCAGCCTCGGGGGGCCTGAAGCTTTCTTT.

This chain joins TRBV11-2 and TRBJ2-7; maybe TRBD1 (6 bases). Trimming took 6 bases from V and 0 from J, leaving 15 bases between them. The CDR3 totals 15 residues. Germline-derived CDR1 and CDR2 are SGHAT and FQNNGV. The CDR3 spells CASRDNRDLSYEQYF. The DNA for the CDR3 is TGTGCCAGCAGAGACAACAGGGATCTCTCCTACGAGCAGTACTTC. The entire variable domain, with the rest obtained from reference TRBV11-2 and TRBJ2-7, is as follows: EAGVAQSPRYKIIEKRQSVAFWCNPISGHATLYWYQQILGQGPKLLIQFQNNGVVDDSQLPKDRFSAERLKGVDSTLKIQPAKLEDSAVYLCASRDNRDLSYEQYFGPGTRLTVT.

The chain has TRBV6-4 and TRBJ2-3; 15 nucleotides match TRBD2. Trimming at V came to 11 bases and at J to 3 bases, leaving 0 bases not matched to a gene. Germline assignment: CDR1 MRHNA and CDR2 SNTAGT. The CDR3 consists of 13 residues. This CDR3 is CAGLAGGTDTQYF. CDR3 coding DNA: TGTGCCGGACTAGCGGGGGGGACAGATACGCAGTATTTT.

The chain employs TRBV5-1 and TRBJ2-1; D remains ambiguous. From germline, CDR1 is SGHRS and CDR2 YFSETQ. Trimming left V 5 bases short and J 10 bases short, with 13 bases between. The CDR3 loop spans 12 amino acids. The CDR3 DNA reads as TGCGCCAGCAGGGATCTAGAAGGCGAGCAGTTCTTC. Amino acids: CASRDLEGEQFF.

The gene calls are TRBV30 and TRBJ2-3; 7 bases align to TRBD2. Germline V gene data show CDR1 as GTSNPN and CDR2 as SVGIG (reference sequence). V lost 3 bases and J lost 5; bases outside the gene matches: 8. The CDR3 length is 14 residues. The CDR3 region has the DNA TGTGCCTGGAGCCCGGGGAGGGTTGGAGATACGCAGTATTTT. It is translated as CAWSPGRVGDTQYF.

The rearrangement links TRBV19 to TRBJ2-2, with 7 nucleotides matching TRBD2. Germline loops: CDR1 LNHDA, CDR2 SQIVND (reference sequence). V dropped 1 base and J dropped 6; count of bases not matched to a gene: 2. This CDR3 is built from 14 residues. The CDR3 sequence is CASSIGTSSGELFF. The CDR3 DNA reads as TGTGCCAGTAGTATAGGGACTAGTTCCGGGGAGCTGTTTTTT.

The chain links TRBV30 to TRBJ2-3, with 8 bases aligning to TRBD2. Germline assignment: CDR1 GTSNPN and CDR2 SVGIG (reference sequence). CDR3 size: 14 residues. V dropped 4 bases and J dropped 0; count of bases not matched to a gene: 3. The CDR3 loop reads CAWKGLASTDTQYF. The CDR3 DNA is TGTGCCTGGAAAGGACTAGCAAGCACAGATACGCAGTATTTT.

The chain carries TRBV28 and TRBJ1-5; D is undetermined. V was trimmed by 6 bases and J by 3 bases, leaving 15 bases between them. The CDR3 spans 15 residues. Germline loops: CDR1 MDHEN, CDR2 SYDVKM. CDR3 bases: TGTGCCAGCAGCCGGACGGGTCAATCCAATCAGCCCCAGCATTTT. Translating gives CASSRTGQSNQPQHF. The full variable domain, with the rest looked up from reference TRBV28 and TRBJ1-5, is DVKVTQSSRYLVKRTGEKVFLECVQDMDHENMFWYRQDPGLGLRLIYFSYDVKMKEKGDIPEGYSVSREKKERFSLILESASTNQTSMYLCASSRTGQSNQPQHFGDGTRLSIL.

This sequence joins TRBV15 and TRBJ2-1; 9 bases match TRBD2. This CDR3 region has 15 residues. Unmatched junction bases numbered 8, after V lost 4 bases and J lost 7 bases. Germline lookup yields CDR1 LNHNV and CDR2 YYDKDF (reference sequence). The CDR3 coding sequence is TGTGCCACCAGCACGAGTAGCGGGAGAAGGAATGAGCAGTTCTTC. It encodes CATSTSSGRRNEQFF. The variable domain in full, with the rest retrieved from reference TRBV15 and TRBJ2-1, is DAMVIQNPRYQVTQFGKPVTLSCSQTLNHNVMYWYQQKSSQAPKLLFHYYDKDFNNEADTPDNFQSRRPNTSFCFLDIRSPGLGDTAMYLCATSTSSGRRNEQFFGPGTRLTVL.

The chain carries TRBV18 and TRBJ2-1, with 9 bases aligning to TRBD1. Per the germline V gene, CDR1 is KGHSH and CDR2 is LQKENI. The CDR3 length is 15 residues. V dropped 6 bases and J dropped 3; count of bases not matched to a gene: 6. The CDR3 is CASSPGQGSYNEQFF. CDR3 DNA: TGTGCCAGCTCCCCGGGACAGGGTAGCTACAATGAGCAGTTCTTC.